These 11 T cell receptor beta chains were sequenced from one sample in a study of a mutant IDH1 vaccine in newly diagnosed glioma. Some clones are missing from TCRdb's copy, which holds only in-frame ones; the method was immunoSEQ multiplex PCR. This sample has around 37,000 clones, with approximately 92% found just once. Time point specified: baseline, week 1 (first vaccination visit). Sample treatment: pre-vaccination baseline after standard-of-care therapy. This sample comprised PBMCs, obtained from a glioma patient treated with radiotherapy, temozolomide or both. The receptors here all came from a man aged 18-30 years with glioma.

The chain recombines TRBV30 with TRBJ2-7; 8 nucleotides match TRBD1. CDR3 length: 14 residues. Germline V gene lookup returns CDR1 GTSNPN and CDR2 SVGIG (reference sequence). J was trimmed by 1 base and V by 0 bases; bases with no gene match: 2. The CDR3 reads CAWSVGQGSYEQYF. DNA of the CDR3: TGTGCCTGGAGTGTAGGACAGGGATCCTACGAGCAGTACTTC.

The chain carries TRBV27 and TRBJ2-7, with TRBD1 matching 8 bases. The germline gives CDR1 MNHEY, CDR2 SMNVEV (reference sequence). J lost 2 bases, V lost 3 bases, and 3 bases had no gene match. The CDR3 sequence is 14 residues long. CDR3 region: CASSLTGEAYEQYF. The CDR3 bases are TGTGCCAGCAGTTTGACAGGGGAGGCCTACGAGCAGTACTTC.

The genes are TRBV6-5 and TRBJ2-3; the D gene is possibly TRBD1 (6 bases). The length of the CDR3 is 14 residues. Germline lookup yields CDR1 MNHEY and CDR2 SVGAGI. The V gene lost 5 bases and the J gene lost 4 bases, with 13 bases spanning the gap. CDR3 sequence (DNA): TGTGCCAGCAGTCCGCGGACAGTGTCAGATACGCAGTATTTT. It translates to CASSPRTVSDTQYF.

The rearrangement joins TRBV29-1 to TRBJ2-1, with D tentatively TRBD2 (7 bases). From germline, CDR1 is SQVTM and CDR2 ANQGSEA. The CDR3 is 15 amino acids. Trimming took 2 bases from V and 3 from J, leaving 14 bases between them. The CDR3 sequence: CSVERPGGRYNEQFF. The CDR3 DNA reads as TGCAGCGTTGAAAGGCCGGGGGGCCGCTACAATGAGCAGTTCTTC.

The chain joins TRBV5-1 to TRBJ1-1; D not certain. The length of the CDR3 is 16 residues. V lost 2 bases and J lost 0, with 14 bases in between. Germline V gives CDR1 SGHRS, CDR2 YFSETQ. CDR3 loop: CASSFQVIGMNTEAFF. The CDR3 bases are TGCGCCAGCAGCTTTCAGGTTATAGGGATGAACACTGAAGCTTTCTTT.

The chain combines TRBV6-5 with TRBJ1-2; 7 bases are shared with TRBD1. Per germline, CDR1 MNHEY and CDR2 SVGAGI. V was pared by 5 bases and J by 8 bases, with 8 bases of the junction left unmatched. This CDR3 region has 13 residues. The CDR3 is CASSTTGAGGYTF. DNA for the CDR3: TGTGCCAGCAGTACCACAGGGGCGGGCGGCTACACCTTC.

The chain uses TRBV11-2 and TRBJ2-4, with 8 bases fitting TRBD2. V was clipped by 3 bases and J by 1 base; unmatched bases: 5. The CDR3 sequence is 16 residues long. Germline CDR1 SGHAT, CDR2 FQNNGV. The CDR3 coding sequence is TGTGCCAGCAGCTTTCGGGGGGGGCTCGCCAAAAACATTCAGTACTTC. This encodes CASSFRGGLAKNIQYF.

The CDR3 sequence is CASSQGAWGEQFF. CDR3 coding DNA: TGCGCCAGCAGCCAGGGGGCCTGGGGTGAGCAGTTCTTC. The chain is built from TRBV4-3 and TRBJ2-1, with a tentative D call TRBD1 (6 bases). Trimming stripped 3 bases from V and 9 bases from J, with 12 bases between. Per the germline V gene, CDR1 is LGHNA and CDR2 is YSLEER. The CDR3 totals 13 residues.

The genes are TRBV15 and TRBJ2-5; TRBD2 might be the D (6 bases). The CDR3 is 14 amino acids. The germline CDR1 and CDR2 sequences are LNHNV and YYDKDF (reference sequence). V was trimmed by 2 bases and J by 7 bases, leaving 14 bases between them. This chain's CDR3 is CATSRLGNGGTQYF. CDR3 DNA: TGTGCCACCAGCAGATTGGGGAACGGGGGGACCCAGTACTTC.

The chain combines TRBV29-1 with TRBJ2-1; 9 bases map to TRBD2. CDR1 is SQVTM and CDR2 is ANQGSEA in the germline V gene. The junction had 9 bases not matched to a gene; V was cut back by 4 bases and J by 8 bases. This CDR3 has 14 amino acids. The CDR3 DNA follows: TGCAGCGTTGGGGGACTAGCTTTTACCGATGAGCAGTTCTTC. Amino acid sequence: CSVGGLAFTDEQFF.

The J gene is TRBJ2-7, the V gene TRBV19; tentative D call: TRBD2 (5 bases). Looked up from germline, CDR1 is LNHDA and CDR2 is SQIVND (reference sequence). Trimming pared 10 bases from V and 1 base from J, leaving 23 bases between. The CDR3 has 16 amino acids. Here the CDR3 reads CATSSRGGLVSYEQYF. Written as DNA, the CDR3 is TGTGCCACCAGCTCGCGAGGAGGTCTCGTGTCCTACGAGCAGTACTTC. The full variable domain, rest sourced from reference TRBV19 and TRBJ2-7, is DGGITQSPKYLFRKEGQNVTLSCEQNLNHDAMYWYRQDPGQGLRLIYYSQIVNDFQKGDIAEGYSVSREKKESFPLTVTSAQKNPTAFYLCATSSRGGLVSYEQYFGPGTRLTVT.